A single sample is the source of the 16 T cell receptor beta chains below, sequenced in a study of Graves' ophthalmopathy and Graves' hyperthyroidism. TCR beta CDR3 amplification used RNA transcripts. HTBI primers served in a first-round RT-PCR, which a second-round multiplex PCR followed. TCRdb itself ran the multiplex PCR reads through MiXCR, one entry per CDR3 protein. The table includes 660,000 or so distinct CDR3 sequences, just over 40% detected once. The sequenced sample consisted of peripheral blood. The origin of the receptors is an adult man with Graves' ophthalmopathy.

The V and J genes are TRBV11-2 and TRBJ1-2; D is possibly TRBD1 (5 bases). V was cut by 4 bases and J by 7 bases, with 13 bases left in between. Germline CDR1 SGHAT, CDR2 FQNNGV. The CDR3 contains 13 residues. CDR3 amino acids: CASSYPGLAGYTF. The CDR3 DNA follows: TGTGCCAGCAGCTATCCAGGGCTCGCTGGCTACACCTTC.

The CDR3 DNA follows: TGTGCCAGCTCGAGGGGACAGCCACGCTACGGCTACACCTTC. Translating gives CASSRGQPRYGYTF. The J gene is TRBJ1-2, the V gene TRBV2, with 7 bases fitting TRBD1. Germline trimming cut 8 bases from V and 8 bases from J; bases unmatched to any gene: 14. The germline V gene encodes CDR1 SNHLY and CDR2 FYNNEI. The CDR3 extends over 14 amino acids.

The chain carries TRBV7-9 and TRBJ2-1, with unresolved D. The V end lost 0 bases, the J end lost 7 bases, and 4 bases lay between the germline ends. This CDR3 spans 12 amino acids. Per germline, CDR1 SEHNR and CDR2 FQNEAQ (reference sequence). The CDR3 DNA follows: TGTGCCAGCAGCTTAGCCCAAAATGAGCAGTTCTTC. It specifies CASSLAQNEQFF.

The J gene is TRBJ1-5, the V gene TRBV4-1; D call uncertain. CDR1 and CDR2 from the germline V gene are MGHRA and YSYEKL. The CDR3 consists of 13 residues. Between the trimmed V and J ends, which lost 4 bases and 3 bases, there was a span of 7 bases. The CDR3 coding sequence is TGCGCCAGCAGCCCAGGATTCAATCAGCCCCAGCATTTT. As protein: CASSPGFNQPQHF.

Concerning this clonotype itself: Sequence at one end of the junction differs from germline and may be a read error. This rearrangement joins TRBV5-1 to TRBJ1-5, with 7 bases that match TRBD1. CDR1 and CDR2 (germline): SGHRS, YFSETQ. This CDR3 has 13 amino acids. Written as DNA, the CDR3 is TGCGCCAGCAGCCAGGGGGGCAATCAGCCCCAGCGTTTT. It translates to CASSQGGNQPQRF.

This clonotype appeared many times. This chain links TRBV2 with TRBJ1-4; D not certain. There are 16 residues in the CDR3. Trimming shortened V by 3 bases and J by 0 bases, and 11 bases separated the two germline ends. CDR1 SNHLY and CDR2 FYNNEI come from the germline V gene. The CDR3 sequence: CASSDAEPATNEKLFF. CDR3 bases: TGTGCCAGCAGTGACGCAGAGCCTGCAACTAATGAAAAACTGTTTTTT.

The CDR3 nucleotides read TGTGCCACCCTGGACAGGGGGGATAGCAATCAGCCCCAGTACTTC. Its translation is CATLDRGDSNQPQYF. The gene calls are TRBV6-6 and TRBJ2-5, with 10 nucleotides matching TRBD1. In germline, CDR1 is MNHNY, CDR2 SVGAGI (reference sequence). There are 15 residues in the CDR3. J lost 9 bases, V lost 10 bases, and 17 bases had no gene match.

This clonotype was seen many times. CDR3 residues: CASSQRDRASPLHF. Here the CDR3 DNA reads TGCGCCAGCAGCCAAAGGGACAGGGCCTCACCCCTCCACTTT. This chain links TRBV4-3 with TRBJ1-6, with TRBD1 identical over 9 bases. After removal of 2 bases from V and 10 bases from J, the junction contained 3 bases not matched to a gene. Germline lookup yields CDR1 LGHNA and CDR2 YSLEER. There are 14 residues in the CDR3.

This clonotype was observed a handful of times. V is TRBV12-5 and J is TRBJ1-5; 9 positions agree with TRBD1. CDR1 is LGHNT, CDR2 FRNRAP, per germline. The CDR3 loop spans 17 amino acids. V lost 2 bases and J lost 7; bases outside the gene matches: 12. CDR3 DNA sequence: TGTGCTAGTGGTTTGATCCCCTTCGGGACAGGGTGGCAGCCCCAGCATTTT. Its protein product is CASGLIPFGTGWQPQHF.

This clonotype has at least ten counts. The V gene is TRBV7-2, the J gene TRBJ2-5; either TRBD1 or TRBD2 may supply D (6 bases each). V lost 2 bases and J 5 bases, leaving 21 bases between the germline ends. The CDR3 is 17 amino acids. Germline loops: CDR1 SGHTA, CDR2 FQGNSA. The CDR3 region is CASSLRRTTGAAETQYF. The CDR3 DNA follows: TGTGCCAGCAGCTTACGTCGGACCACGGGGGCTGCGGAGACCCAGTACTTC.

This clonotype appeared many times. The V and J genes are TRBV3-1 and TRBJ1-2; tentatively, D is TRBD1 (6 bases). The germline gives CDR1 LGHDT, CDR2 YNNKEL (reference sequence). CDR3 length equals 14 residues. Trimming cost V 4 bases and J 4 bases, with 13 bases left between them. CDR3 sequence: CASSPKDRSYGYTF. DNA of the CDR3: TGTGCCAGCAGCCCCAAGGACAGAAGCTATGGCTACACCTTC. Filled out from reference TRBV3-1 and TRBJ1-2, the complete variable domain reads DTAVSQTPKYLVTQMGNDKSIKCEQNLGHDTMYWYKQDSKKFLKIMFSYNNKELIINETVPNRFSPKSPDKAHLNLHINSLELGDSAVYFCASSPKDRSYGYTFGSGTRLTVV.

Many counts were recorded for this clonotype. One end of the junction is discordant with germline, which a read error may explain. The chain recombines TRBV5-8 with TRBJ2-5; 15 bases match TRBD2. This CDR3 comprises 14 residues. Germline V CDR1 and CDR2: SGHTS, YDEGEE. CDR3 in DNA: TGTGCCAGCAGCTTGGACGCCCCAGGGACTAGCGGGAGGTTC. This translates into CASSLDAPGTSGRF. The complete variable domain, with remaining parts taken from reference TRBV5-8 and TRBJ2-5, reads EAGVTQSPTHLIKTRGQQATLRCSPISGHTSVYWYQQALGLGLQFLLWYDEGEERNRGNFPPRFSGRQFPNYSSELNVNALELEDSALYLCASSLDAPGTSGRFGPGTRLLVL.

In this sample, this clonotype turned up many times. This chain uses TRBV9 with TRBJ1-1; perhaps TRBD1 as D (6 bases). The length of the CDR3 is 13 residues. Looked up from germline, CDR1 is SGDLS and CDR2 is YYNGEE. V shed 7 bases and J shed 1 base, with 11 bases lying between them. The CDR3 sequence: CASAQGENTEAFF. CDR3 DNA sequence: TGTGCCAGCGCACAGGGCGAGAACACTGAAGCTTTCTTT.

V gene TRBV7-2 combines with J gene TRBJ1-2; D is unclear. The CDR3 is 16 residues long. Germline V gene lookup returns CDR1 SGHTA and CDR2 FQGNSA. V was cut by 5 bases and J by 5 bases, with 21 bases left in between. CDR3 nucleotides: TGTGCCAGCAGCGCCGGTAGGACCTTGATGGGGTATGGCTACACCTTC. Its translation: CASSAGRTLMGYGYTF.

This clonotype was seen repeatedly, ten times or more. The gene calls are TRBV4-2 and TRBJ1-3; perhaps TRBD1 as D (6 bases). Trimming stripped 1 base from V and 5 bases from J, with 9 bases between. CDR1 and CDR2 from the germline V gene are LGHNA and YNFKEQ. The CDR3 runs to 14 residues. The CDR3 DNA follows: TGTGCCAGCAGCCAAGGGGACACAAGAAACACCATATATTTT. It specifies CASSQGDTRNTIYF.

J is TRBJ2-7 and V is TRBV7-2, with D possibly called TRBD1 or TRBD2 (5 bases each). The ends were cut back, 1 base at V and 6 bases at J, with 25 bases in the middle. Germline V gives CDR1 SGHTA, CDR2 FQGNSA. The CDR3 is 18 residues long. In DNA form, the CDR3 reads TGTGCCAGCAGCTTAGGGGACCTCCGGGGCTTCCGAATTGGCGAGCAGTACGTC. As protein: CASSLGDLRGFRIGEQYV.